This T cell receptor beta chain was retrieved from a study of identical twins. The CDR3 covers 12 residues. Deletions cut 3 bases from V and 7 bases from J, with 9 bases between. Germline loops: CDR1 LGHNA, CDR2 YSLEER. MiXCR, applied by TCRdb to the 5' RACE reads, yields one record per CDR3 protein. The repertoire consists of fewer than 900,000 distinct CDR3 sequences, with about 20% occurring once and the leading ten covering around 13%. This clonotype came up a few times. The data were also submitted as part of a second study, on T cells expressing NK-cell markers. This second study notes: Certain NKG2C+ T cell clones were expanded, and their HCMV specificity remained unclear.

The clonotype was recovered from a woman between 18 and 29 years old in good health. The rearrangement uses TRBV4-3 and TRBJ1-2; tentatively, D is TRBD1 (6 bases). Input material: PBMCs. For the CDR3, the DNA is TGCGCCAGCAGCCACTCAGGGGTTGGCTACACCTTC. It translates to CASSHSGVGYTF.